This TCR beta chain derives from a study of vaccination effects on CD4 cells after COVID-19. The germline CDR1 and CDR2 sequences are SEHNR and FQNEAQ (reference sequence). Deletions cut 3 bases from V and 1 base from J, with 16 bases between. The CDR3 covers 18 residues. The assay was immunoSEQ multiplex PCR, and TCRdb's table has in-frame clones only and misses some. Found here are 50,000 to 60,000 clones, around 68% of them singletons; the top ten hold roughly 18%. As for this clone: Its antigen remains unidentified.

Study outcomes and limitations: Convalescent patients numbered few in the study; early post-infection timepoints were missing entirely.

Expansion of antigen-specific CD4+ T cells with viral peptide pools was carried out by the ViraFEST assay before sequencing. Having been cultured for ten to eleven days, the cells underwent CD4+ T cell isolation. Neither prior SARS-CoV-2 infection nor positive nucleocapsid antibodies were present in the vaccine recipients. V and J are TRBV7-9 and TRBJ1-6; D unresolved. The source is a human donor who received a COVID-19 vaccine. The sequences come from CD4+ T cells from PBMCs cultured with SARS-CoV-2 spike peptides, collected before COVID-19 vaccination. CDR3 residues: CASSLGVIRASYNSPLHF. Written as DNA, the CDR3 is TGTGCCAGCAGCTTGGGTGTCATTAGAGCTTCCTATAATTCACCCCTCCACTTT. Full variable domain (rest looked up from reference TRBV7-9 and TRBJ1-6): DTGVSQNPRHKITKRGQNVTFRCDPISEHNRLYWYRQTLGQGPEFLTYFQNEAQLEKSRLLSDRFSAERPKGSFSTLEIQRTEQGDSAMYLCASSLGVIRASYNSPLHFGNGTRLTVT.